A single sample is the source of the 10 T cell receptor beta chains below, sequenced in a study of OX40 agonist ivuxolimab in advanced cancers. Method: immunoSEQ multiplex PCR; TCRdb's copy keeps in-frame clones and lacks some. This table holds fewer than 90,000 clones, approximately 89% found once. This material consisted of CD4+ or CD8+ T cells sorted from blood, taken in a trial of the OX40 agonist ivuxolimab. The source is an adult with an advanced solid tumor such as melanoma, head and neck, liver or kidney cancer.

V usage is TRBV4-1 and J usage is TRBJ1-4; D unresolved. Trimming removed 0 bases from V and 4 bases from J, with 12 bases in between. CDR1 is MGHRA and CDR2 is YSYEKL in the germline V gene. The CDR3 length is 16 residues. The CDR3 sequence is CASSQDGHRNNEKLFF. The CDR3 region has the DNA TGCGCCAGCAGCCAAGACGGGCACCGTAATAATGAAAAACTGTTTTTT.

The rearrangement links TRBV9 to TRBJ1-6; D is perhaps TRBD1 (5 bases). Trimming took off 2 bases at V and 6 bases at J, with 15 bases between the two ends. Germline V gene sequence: CDR1 SGDLS, CDR2 YYNGEE. This CDR3 contains 16 residues. Here the CDR3 DNA reads TGTGCCAGCAGCGTTTGGGGCGACCGTGCTAATTCACCCCTCCACTTT. Residues: CASSVWGDRANSPLHF.

This clone has more than one count but fewer than ten. The chain is built from TRBV5-1 and TRBJ2-2; TRBD1 is a possible D gene (6 bases). The CDR3 extends over 13 amino acids. CDR1 SGHRS and CDR2 YFSETQ come from the germline V gene. Trimming removed 3 bases at V and 5 bases at J, with 8 bases between. The CDR3 region is CASSWTVTGELFF. In DNA form, the CDR3 reads TGCGCCAGCAGCTGGACAGTAACCGGGGAGCTGTTTTTT.

This clone came up once. The chain uses TRBV5-1 and TRBJ2-3; TRBD2 might be the D (5 bases). This CDR3 spans 15 amino acids. Trimming took off 2 bases at V and 0 bases at J, with 10 bases between the two ends. Germline V gene data show CDR1 as SGHRS and CDR2 as YFSETQ. In DNA, the CDR3 is TGCGCCAGCAGCTTCCAGCGGACCAGCACAGATACGCAGTATTTT. Protein product: CASSFQRTSTDTQYF.

The sample holds one count of this clone. The rearrangement uses TRBV6-1 and TRBJ2-7, with D tentatively TRBD1 (6 bases). The length of the CDR3 is 14 residues. Germline V gene lookup returns CDR1 MNHNS and CDR2 SASEGT. The V and J ends lost 5 bases and 0 bases respectively, with 11 bases between them. CDR3 in DNA: TGTGCCAGCAGTAACACAGGGTTCTCCTACGAGCAGTACGTC. Its translation: CASSNTGFSYEQYV.

The chain employs TRBV7-9 and TRBJ2-3; D is unresolved. V shed 4 bases and J shed 3 bases, with 17 bases lying between them. This CDR3 has 16 amino acids. From germline, CDR1 is SEHNR and CDR2 FQNEAQ (reference sequence). The CDR3, as DNA: TGTGCCAGCAGCTCCCTAAGATATTGGAATACAGATACGCAGTATTTT. Residues: CASSSLRYWNTDTQYF.

This sequence joins TRBV2 and TRBJ1-1; perhaps TRBD1 as D (6 bases). Germline V gene data show CDR1 as SNHLY and CDR2 as FYNNEI. The length of the CDR3 is 14 residues. Trimming took 6 bases from V and 1 from J, leaving 12 bases between them. The CDR3 sequence is CASRTGTPNTEAFF. DNA for the CDR3: TGTGCCAGCAGGACCGGGACACCGAACACTGAAGCTTTCTTT. The full variable domain, in which reference TRBV2 and TRBJ1-1 provide the parts outside the CDR3, is EPEVTQTPSHQVTQMGQEVILRCVPISNHLYFYWYRQILGQKVEFLVSFYNNEISEKSEIFDDQFSVERPDGSNFTLKIRSTKLEDSAMYFCASRTGTPNTEAFFGQGTRLTVV.

The rearrangement uses TRBV7-9 and TRBJ2-7; 9 bases agree with TRBD1. V was pared by 1 base and J by 4 bases, with 8 bases of the junction left unmatched. The length of the CDR3 is 16 residues. Germline assignment: CDR1 SEHNR and CDR2 FQNEAQ (reference sequence). The CDR3 reads CASSLGQGGVVYEQYF. The CDR3, as DNA: TGTGCCAGCAGCTTAGGACAGGGGGGAGTTGTTTACGAGCAGTACTTC.

This sequence joins TRBV12-5 and TRBJ1-3; 7 nucleotides line up with TRBD1. V was clipped by 1 base and J by 4 bases; unmatched bases: 4. The CDR3 is 15 residues long. CDR1 and CDR2 from the germline V gene are LGHNT and FRNRAP. The DNA of the CDR3 is TGTGCTAGTGGTTTGGGGGACAGTCCCGGAAACACCATATATTTT. This gives the protein CASGLGDSPGNTIYF.

The chain is built from TRBV4-2 and TRBJ1-1; D unresolved. V was shortened by 0 bases and J by 4 bases, with 9 bases between the two germline ends. The CDR3 has 14 amino acids. CDR1 is LGHNA and CDR2 is YNFKEQ in the germline V gene. CDR3: CASSQDRGVTEAFF. The CDR3 coding sequence is TGTGCCAGCAGCCAAGATCGGGGAGTCACTGAAGCTTTCTTT.